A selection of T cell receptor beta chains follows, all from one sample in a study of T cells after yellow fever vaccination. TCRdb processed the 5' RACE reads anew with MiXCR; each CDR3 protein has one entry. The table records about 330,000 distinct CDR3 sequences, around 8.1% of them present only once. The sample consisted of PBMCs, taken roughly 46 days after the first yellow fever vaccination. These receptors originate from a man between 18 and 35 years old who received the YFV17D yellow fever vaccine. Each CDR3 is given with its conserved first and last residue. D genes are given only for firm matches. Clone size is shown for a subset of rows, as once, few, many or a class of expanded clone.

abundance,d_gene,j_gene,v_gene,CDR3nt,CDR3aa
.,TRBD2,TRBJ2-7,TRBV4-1,TGCGCCAGCAGCCAGCCCCTTTTTTACGGGGGGATCTCCTACGAGCAGTACTTC,CASSQPLFYGGISYEQYF
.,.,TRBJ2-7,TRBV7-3,TGTGCCAGCAGCTTAAACGCGGGGGCCCTCCCCTACGAGCAGTACTTC,CASSLNAGALPYEQYF
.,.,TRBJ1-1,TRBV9,TGTGCCAGCAGCGTAGCTGTTCCAGGCCCAAACACTGAAGCTTTCTTT,CASSVAVPGPNTEAFF
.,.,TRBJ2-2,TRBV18,TGTGCCAGCTCACCACTGAAGAGAGGGGACACCGGGGAGCTGTTTTTT,CASSPLKRGDTGELFF
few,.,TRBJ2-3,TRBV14,TGTGCCAGCAGCCAAGTAGGAGGCGGATACACAGATACGCAGTATTTT,CASSQVGGGYTDTQYF
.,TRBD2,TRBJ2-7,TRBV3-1,TGTGCCAGCAGCCGAATTAGCGGGGGGGCGTACGAGCAGTACTTC,CASSRISGGAYEQYF
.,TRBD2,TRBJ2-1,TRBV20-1,TGCAGTGCTAGAGATTTCCTAGCGGGGGGCGGCTCCTACAATGAGCAGTTCTTC,CSARDFLAGGGSYNEQFF
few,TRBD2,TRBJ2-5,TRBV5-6,TGTGCCAGCAGCTACACTAGCGGGGTCGAGACCCAGTACTTC,CASSYTSGVETQYF
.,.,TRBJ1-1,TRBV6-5,TGTGCCAGCAGTTACGGCCTGCCGAACACTGAAGCTTTCTTT,CASSYGLPNTEAFF
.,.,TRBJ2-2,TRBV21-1,TGTGCCAGCAGGGACGGTTACACGAACACCGGGGAGCTGTTTTTT,CASRDGYTNTGELFF
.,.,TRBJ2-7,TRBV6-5,TGTGCCAGCAGTTACGAGCAGGGCCCTACGATTGAGCAGTACTTC,CASSYEQGPTIEQYF
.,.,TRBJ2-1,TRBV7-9,TGTGCCAGCAGCCCAGGCGCAGGGAATGAGCAGTTCTTC,CASSPGAGNEQFF
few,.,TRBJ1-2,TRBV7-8,TGTGCCAGCAGCATAGGATCGGGGGCCAACTATGGCTACACCTTC,CASSIGSGANYGYTF
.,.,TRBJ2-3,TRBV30,TGTGCCTGGAGTTCAGGGGGAGGGGAAGATACGCAGTATTTT,CAWSSGGGEDTQYF
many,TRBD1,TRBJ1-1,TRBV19,TGTGCCAGTAGCAGGGGGGGGAGTACTGAAGCTTTCTTT,CASSRGGSTEAFF
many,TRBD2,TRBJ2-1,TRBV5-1,TGCGCCAGCAGCTTGGTTGCGGGGGGGGAGAATGAGCAGTTCTTC,CASSLVAGGENEQFF
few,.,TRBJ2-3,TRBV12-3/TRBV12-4,TGTGCCAGCAGTTTATCGGACACAGATACGCAGTATTTT,CASSLSDTDTQYF
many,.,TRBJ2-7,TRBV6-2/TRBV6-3,TGTGCCAGCAGGACCGGGACCATTGGCTCCTACGAGCAGTACTTC,CASRTGTIGSYEQYF
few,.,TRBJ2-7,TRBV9,TGTGCCAGCAGCCCATGGACCGCGGGCGGTTCCTACGAGCAGTACTTC,CASSPWTAGGSYEQYF
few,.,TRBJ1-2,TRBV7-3,TGTGCCAGCAGCGAGGAGGGCTATGGCTACACCTTC,CASSEEGYGYTF
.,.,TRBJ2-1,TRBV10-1,TGCGCCAGCAGCGCCGCAGACAATGAGCAGTTCTTC,CASSAADNEQFF
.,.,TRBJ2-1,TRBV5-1,TGCGCCAGCACCCTGTATGGTAGTACGAATGAGCAGTTCTTC,CASTLYGSTNEQFF
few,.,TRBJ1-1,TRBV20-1,TGCAGTGCTAGAAATGGTAGGGACACTGAAGCTTTCTTT,CSARNGRDTEAFF
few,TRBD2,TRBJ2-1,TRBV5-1,TGCGCCAGCAGAGGCGGGACTAGCGGGTACAATGAGCAGTTCTTC,CASRGGTSGYNEQFF
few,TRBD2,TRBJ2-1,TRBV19,TGTGCCAGTAGCCTCCGGACTAGCGAAAACAATGAGCAGTTCTTC,CASSLRTSENNEQFF
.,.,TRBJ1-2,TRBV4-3,TGCGCCAGCAGATGGGGGACTGGGGTTGGGGACTATGGCTACACCTTC,CASRWGTGVGDYGYTF
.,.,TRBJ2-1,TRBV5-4,TGTGCCAGCAGCTGGAACAGGGAGAATGAGCAGTTCTTC,CASSWNRENEQFF
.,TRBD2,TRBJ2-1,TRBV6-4,TGTGCCAGCAGTGTACTAGCGGGGGTAGGCAATGAGCAGTTCTTC,CASSVLAGVGNEQFF
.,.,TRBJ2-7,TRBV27,TGTGCCAGCAGTTTGGCCGGGCCTAACTACGAGCAGTACTTC,CASSLAGPNYEQYF
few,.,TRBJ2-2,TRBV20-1,TGCAGTGCTACGTTTCGGGGGCTGGCTACCGGGGAGCTGTTTTTT,CSATFRGLATGELFF
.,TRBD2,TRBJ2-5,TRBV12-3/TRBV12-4,TGTGCCAGCAGTAGCGGGGGGCTGATGGAGACCCAGTACTTC,CASSSGGLMETQYF
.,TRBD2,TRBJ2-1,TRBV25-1,TGTGCCAGCGCCGGGGGGGGCCCGTACAATGAGCAGTTCTTC,CASAGGGPYNEQFF
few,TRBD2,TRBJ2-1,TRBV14,TGTGCCAGCAGCCAAGCTAGCGGGAGATACAATGAGCAGTTCTTC,CASSQASGRYNEQFF
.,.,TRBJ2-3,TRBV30,TGTGCCTGGAGTGTAGGTCTCGCAGCAGATACGCAGTATTTT,CAWSVGLAADTQYF
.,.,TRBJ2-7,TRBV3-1,TGTGCCAGCAGCCGGGAGTCGGAGCAGTACTTC,CASSRESEQYF
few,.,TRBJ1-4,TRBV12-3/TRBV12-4,TGTGCCAGCACTGGGGGGTATGCCAATGAAAAACTGTTTTTT,CASTGGYANEKLFF
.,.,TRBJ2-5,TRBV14,TGTGCCAGCAGCCAAGGCCCGGGAACGGAGACCCAGTACTTC,CASSQGPGTETQYF
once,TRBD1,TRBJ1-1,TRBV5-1,TGCACCAGCAGCTCACCGACAGGGGGTCAAACTGAAGCTTTCTTT,CTSSSPTGGQTEAFF
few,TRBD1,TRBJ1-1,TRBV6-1,TGTGCCAGCACCGAATACAGGGGGCACACTGAAGCTTTCTTT,CASTEYRGHTEAFF
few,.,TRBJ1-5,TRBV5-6,TGTGCCAGCAGCTCGTGGAGTTTTTGGAATCAGCCCCAGCATTTT,CASSSWSFWNQPQHF
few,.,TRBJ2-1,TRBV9,TGTGCCAGCAGCGCAACGGGGGCGTTGATCCACAATGAGCAGTTCTTC,CASSATGALIHNEQFF
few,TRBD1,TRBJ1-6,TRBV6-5,TGTGCCAGCAGTTGGGACAGGGTAAATAATTCACCCCTCCACTTT,CASSWDRVNNSPLHF
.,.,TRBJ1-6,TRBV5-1,TGCGCCAGCAGCTTCGCAGATAATTCACCCCTCCACTTT,CASSFADNSPLHF
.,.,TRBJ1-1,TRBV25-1,TGTGCCACGGGAATCACCGAGGACACTGAAGCTTTCTTT,CATGITEDTEAFF
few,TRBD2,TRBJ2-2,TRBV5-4,TGTGCCAGCAGAACAGCGGGGGGGACCGGGGAGCTGTTTTTT,CASRTAGGTGELFF
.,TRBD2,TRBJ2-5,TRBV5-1,TGCGCCAGCAGTAGAGGCGGGGGCCAAGAGACCCAGTACTTC,CASSRGGGQETQYF
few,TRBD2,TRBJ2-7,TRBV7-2,TGTGCCAGCAGCCCCCGCCTAGCGGGGGGGTACGAGCAGTACTTC,CASSPRLAGGYEQYF
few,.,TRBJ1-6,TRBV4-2,TGTGCCAGCAACCCCGAGGGCCACTATAATTCACCCCTCCACTTT,CASNPEGHYNSPLHF
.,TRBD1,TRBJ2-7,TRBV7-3,TGTGCCAGCAGCACTACAGGGGTAGGGGAGCAGTACTTC,CASSTTGVGEQYF
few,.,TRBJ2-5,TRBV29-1,TGCAGCCATGCTGGACGGGGACAAGAGACCCAGTACTTC,CSHAGRGQETQYF